This is a list of T cell receptor beta chains from one sample in a study of shared clonotypes between healthy human individuals. The assay was immunoSEQ multiplex PCR, and TCRdb's table has in-frame clones only and misses some. The data hold over 2 million clones, with about 94% observed a single time. Sequencing was performed on naive CD8+ T cells sorted from blood. The receptor set was obtained from a man aged 18 to 30 in good health. The conserved cysteine and the conserved F or W are not part of the CDR3 here. The order of the fields is V gene, J gene, CDR3 protein.

TRBV7-9	TRBJ2-6	ASKFSGANVLT
TRBV25-1	TRBJ2-5	ASSIGTGGSGETQY
TRBV27	TRBJ1-1	ASSTDRLFTEAF
TRBV28	TRBJ1-5	ASGGGTASNQPQH
TRBV28	TRBJ1-5	ASSAYRGSDQPQH
TRBV6-5	TRBJ2-1	ASSYAQAYNEQF
TRBV6-1	TRBJ1-1	ASSEDGVGYLNTEAF
TRBV10-1	TRBJ2-7	ATGALSNEQY
TRBV19	TRBJ2-7	ASSPGQNYEQY
TRBV5-4	TRBJ1-1	ASTFAGGGTEAF
TRBV7-8	TRBJ2-6	ASSLWDGNSGANVLT
TRBV7-2	TRBJ1-1	ASSLPGSTEAF
TRBV1	TRBJ2-1	TSSQEISSRSSYNEQF
TRBV6-5	TRBJ2-3	ASSSGGPTDTQY
TRBV6-5	TRBJ2-7	ASSYSSGGSYEQY
TRBV4-1	TRBJ2-7	ASSHGTGMIYEQY
TRBV10-1	TRBJ2-3	ASSDSGLDSDTQY
TRBV6-1	TRBJ2-1	ASDVGETYNEQF
TRBV13	TRBJ2-7	ASSLTSRSYEQY
TRBV7-2	TRBJ1-2	ASSSITPPGGAGYT
TRBV28	TRBJ2-3	ASSLNLDRISTDTQY
TRBV7-9	TRBJ2-1	ATSSPYNEQF
TRBV11-2	TRBJ1-2	ASSLVAGPYGYT
TRBV9	TRBJ2-1	ASSVDSGTYNEQF